This is a list of T cell receptor beta chains from one sample in a study of CD8 T cells in Susac syndrome. TCRdb passed the immunoSEQ multiplex PCR reads through MiXCR, listing each CDR3 protein once. Of around 80,000 distinct CDR3 sequences listed, 85% to 95% were seen once; the top ten hold about 0.41%. Material: CD8+ T cells from PBMCs. These receptors came from a human donor with Susac syndrome. The CDR3 runs from the conserved cysteine through the conserved F or W. A D gene is named only where the DNA matches it firmly. Clone size is given for some rows only: seen once, a few or many times, or a class if the clone is expanded.

v_call,clone_size,d_call,j_call,cdr3_aa,cdr3_nt
TRBV19,-,-,TRBJ1-2,CASRVEGLGPFYGYTF,TGTGCCAGTAGAGTAGAAGGCCTGGGCCCCTTCTATGGCTACACCTTC
TRBV5-1,-,TRBD2,TRBJ2-5,CASSLRLAQETQYF,TGCGCCAGCAGCTTGCGACTAGCACAAGAGACCCAGTACTTC
TRBV7-9,-,-,TRBJ2-1,CASSLPGQNNEQFF,TGTGCCAGCAGCTTACCGGGACAAAACAATGAGCAGTTCTTC
TRBV12-3/TRBV12-4,-,TRBD2,TRBJ2-7,CASSLKDSGFSYEQYF,TGTGCCAGCAGTTTAAAGGATAGCGGGTTCTCCTACGAGCAGTACTTC
TRBV11-2,-,TRBD2,TRBJ2-1,CASSLEVAGIYNEQFF,TGTGCCAGCAGCTTAGAGGTAGCGGGGATCTACAATGAGCAGTTCTTC
TRBV3-1,-,-,TRBJ2-7,CASSDEGQSLSGEQYF,TGTGCCAGCAGCGATGAAGGACAGTCCCTTAGTGGCGAGCAGTACTTC
TRBV20-1,-,-,TRBJ2-7,CSARDDREWDEQYF,TGCAGTGCTAGAGATGACCGGGAGTGGGACGAGCAGTACTTC
TRBV19,-,TRBD1,TRBJ2-2,CASSPRDRAPGELFF,TGTGCCAGTAGCCCCCGGGACAGGGCACCCGGGGAGCTGTTTTTT
TRBV18,-,-,TRBJ1-3,CASSSTEVRGNTIYF,TGTGCCAGCTCATCGACAGAGGTTCGCGGAAACACCATATATTTT
TRBV6-5,few,-,TRBJ1-1,CASSYLGTEAFF,TGTGCCAGCAGTTATTTAGGCACTGAAGCTTTCTTT
TRBV27,-,TRBD1,TRBJ1-5,CASRPTGEDQPQHF,TGTGCCAGCAGACCGACAGGGGAGGATCAGCCCCAGCATTTT
TRBV6-2/TRBV6-3,-,-,TRBJ2-2,CASSYWTVTGELFF,TGTGCCAGCAGTTACTGGACTGTTACCGGGGAGCTGTTTTTT
TRBV3-1,once,-,TRBJ1-2,CASSQDYRGNYGYTF,TGTGCCAGCAGCCAAGATTACCGGGGCAACTATGGCTACACCTTC
TRBV6-6,-,TRBD2,TRBJ2-1,CASSYSILAVYNEQFF,TGTGCCAGCAGTTACTCGATCCTAGCGGTCTACAATGAGCAGTTCTTC
TRBV10-2,-,TRBD1,TRBJ2-7,CASSGDRGYEQYF,TGCGCCAGCAGTGGGGACAGGGGCTACGAGCAGTACTTC
TRBV7-9,-,-,TRBJ1-2,CASSLQADANYGYTF,TGTGCCAGCAGCTTACAGGCTGACGCTAACTATGGCTACACCTTC
TRBV4-3,-,-,TRBJ2-2,CASSQMGQNTGELFF,TGCGCCAGCAGCCAAATGGGTCAGAACACCGGGGAGCTGTTTTTT
TRBV7-6,-,-,TRBJ1-1,CASSELTGSGTEAFF,TGTGCCAGCAGCGAACTTACAGGGTCGGGCACTGAAGCTTTCTTT
TRBV21-1,-,-,TRBJ2-1,CASTLAVSYNEQFF,TGTGCCAGCACACTAGCGGTATCCTACAATGAGCAGTTCTTC
TRBV28,-,TRBD1,TRBJ2-3,CASNWDRANTDTQYF,TGTGCCAGCAATTGGGACAGGGCAAACACAGATACGCAGTATTTT
TRBV11-1,-,-,TRBJ2-1,CASSADTDNEQFF,TGTGCCAGCAGCGCTGATACCGACAATGAGCAGTTCTTC
TRBV4-3,-,-,TRBJ1-1,CASSLAGGRTEAFF,TGCGCCAGCAGCCTAGCCGGGGGGAGGACTGAAGCTTTCTTT
TRBV12-3/TRBV12-4,few,TRBD1,TRBJ2-3,CASSWGQGTDTQYF,TGTGCCAGCAGTTGGGGACAGGGCACAGATACGCAGTATTTT
TRBV9,-,-,TRBJ2-3,CASSVDRGTDTQYF,TGTGCCAGCAGCGTAGATCGGGGCACAGATACGCAGTATTTT
TRBV7-3,-,-,TRBJ2-5,CASSFGGAGETQYF,TGTGCCAGCAGCTTTGGGGGGGCCGGGGAGACCCAGTACTTC
TRBV13,-,TRBD2,TRBJ2-1,CASSGLAGATIF,TGTGCCAGCAGCGGACTAGCGGGAGCCACGATCTTC
TRBV2,-,TRBD1,TRBJ2-5,CASSVGGQGLKETQYF,TGTGCCAGCAGTGTAGGGGGACAGGGCTTAAAAGAGACCCAGTACTTC
TRBV18,-,TRBD1,TRBJ1-5,CASSPYTGGAPQHF,TGTGCCAGCTCACCTTACACAGGGGGCGCGCCCCAGCATTTT
TRBV5-1,-,-,TRBJ2-1,CASSFWGNEQFF,TGCGCCAGCAGCTTCTGGGGGAATGAGCAGTTCTTC
TRBV19,-,-,TRBJ2-2,CASSIAENTGELFF,TGTGCCAGTAGTATAGCGGAGAACACCGGGGAGCTGTTTTTT
TRBV20-1,-,-,TRBJ2-3,CSSQRGGNTDTQYF,TGCAGTTCTCAGAGGGGGGGTAACACAGATACGCAGTATTTT
TRBV7-9,-,-,TRBJ1-4,CASSSTGPTNEKLFF,TGTGCCAGCAGCTCAACGGGACCAACTAATGAAAAACTGTTTTTT
TRBV3-1,-,-,TRBJ1-2,CASSQGTIANYGYTF,TGTGCCAGCAGCCAAGGGACAATAGCTAACTATGGCTACACCTTC
TRBV28,-,-,TRBJ2-3,CASSNGGAAGLTDTQYF,TGTGCCAGCAGCAATGGGGGGGCGGCGGGACTCACAGATACGCAGTATTTT
TRBV20-1,-,-,TRBJ1-5,CSAGRADDQPQHF,TGCAGTGCTGGGAGGGCAGACGATCAGCCCCAGCATTTT
TRBV5-3,-,TRBD1,TRBJ1-3,CARSLTSTGGFWNTIYF,TGTGCCAGAAGCCTGACCTCGACAGGGGGCTTTTGGAACACCATATATTTT
TRBV11-2,-,-,TRBJ2-7,CASSLAGRSYEQYF,TGTGCCAGCAGCTTAGCGGGCCGCTCCTACGAGCAGTACTTC
TRBV27,-,TRBD1,TRBJ1-5,CASSRGDRDQPQHF,TGTGCCAGCAGTAGGGGGGACAGGGATCAGCCCCAGCATTTT
TRBV20-1,-,-,TRBJ1-1,CSARPDGENTEAFF,TGCAGTGCTAGGCCGGACGGGGAGAACACTGAAGCTTTCTTT
TRBV20-1,-,-,TRBJ2-3,CSATRSSSTDTQYF,TGCAGTGCTACACGGTCGTCTAGCACAGATACGCAGTATTTT
TRBV6-2/TRBV6-3,-,-,TRBJ2-3,CASAEGSHTQYF,TGTGCCAGCGCCGAGGGCAGCCATACGCAGTATTTT
TRBV4-3,-,-,TRBJ1-2,CASSQDRYGYTF,TGCGCCAGCAGCCAAGACCGGTATGGCTACACCTTC
TRBV7-8,-,-,TRBJ1-3,CASSLVGNTIYF,TGTGCCAGCAGCTTAGTTGGAAACACCATATATTTT
TRBV27,-,TRBD2,TRBJ2-7,CASSPGTSGRNWQYF,TGTGCCAGCAGTCCTGGGACTAGCGGGAGGAATTGGCAGTACTTC
TRBV7-9,-,-,TRBJ1-1,CASSLVGGGDTEAFF,TGTGCCAGCAGCTTAGTGGGCGGGGGCGATACTGAAGCTTTCTTT
TRBV20-1,-,TRBD2,TRBJ2-7,CSARDLGTSGVYEQYF,TGCAGTGCTAGAGATCTAGGGACTAGCGGGGTCTACGAGCAGTACTTC
TRBV6-2/TRBV6-3,-,-,TRBJ2-3,CASSYSLLTGGDWAGGLGTQYF,TGTGCCAGCAGTTACTCGCTGTTGACAGGGGGTGATTGGGCGGGAGGGCTAGGTACGCAGTATTTT